The 3 T cell receptor beta chains reported below all come from one sample, sequenced in a study of response to subunit inactivated influenza vaccine. TCRdb ran MiXCR on the RT-PCR reads and lists one entry per CDR3 protein. The repertoire includes about 500,000 distinct CDR3 sequences, 10% to 15% of them detected once, and about an eighth sits in the top ten. The material sequenced was PBMCs from blood, taken roughly 48 days after vaccination. The source of these receptors is a man aged 45-60 years who received an inactivated influenza vaccine.

The table lists this clonotype with a few counts. The chain couples TRBV4-1 to TRBJ1-2; D gene ambiguous. The V gene's germline CDR1 is MGHRA and CDR2 YSYEKL. The CDR3 runs to 14 residues. With 1 base removed from V and 8 bases from J, the gap between germline ends came to 14 bases. The CDR3 region has the DNA TGCGCCAGCAGCCAAGTACGGACCAGTGGGGGCTACACCTTC. It translates to CASSQVRTSGGYTF.

The table lists this clonotype with a few counts. This chain joins TRBV7-8 and TRBJ1-4; D gene uncertain. The CDR3 contains 14 residues. Germline V gene data show CDR1 as SGHVS and CDR2 as FQNEAQ. V was clipped by 0 bases and J by 9 bases, with 11 bases between them. The CDR3 sequence: CASSLASDSQKLFF. Here the CDR3 DNA reads TGTGCCAGCAGCTTAGCAAGTGATTCGCAAAAACTGTTTTTT.

The genes are TRBV28 and TRBJ2-7; TRBD1 is a possible D gene (5 bases). Germline V gene sequence: CDR1 MDHEN, CDR2 SYDVKM. The CDR3 spans 16 residues. V lost 3 bases and J lost 0, with 15 bases in between. The CDR3 is CASSFRVGQSSYEQYF. CDR3 DNA sequence: TGTGCCAGCAGTTTCAGGGTAGGGCAGAGCTCCTACGAGCAGTACTTC.